These 13 T cell receptor beta chains were all obtained from the same sample, sequenced in a study of cytotoxic CD8 clonotypes in ibrutinib-treated CLL. This table comes from immunoSEQ multiplex PCR, and its TCRdb copy is limited to in-frame clones, with some not included. The profile shows roughly 150,000 clones, around nine tenths of them singletons. Sequencing used PBMCs, obtained at disease progression, from a patient treated with ibrutinib. These receptor sequences come from a human donor with chronic lymphocytic leukemia.

The V gene is TRBV28, the J gene TRBJ2-5; D remains unclear. The CDR3 is made up of 15 amino acids. Germline V gene lookup returns CDR1 MDHEN and CDR2 SYDVKM. Trimming left V 2 bases short and J 0 bases short, with 10 bases between. CDR3 region: CASSLGLGNQETQYF. CDR3 in DNA: TGTGCCAGCAGTTTAGGTTTGGGAAACCAAGAGACCCAGTACTTC.

In DNA form, the CDR3 reads TGTGCCAGCAGCGCCTTAGGGGGGACCAACTATGGCTACACCTTC. Translating gives CASSALGGTNYGYTF. The V and J genes are TRBV9 and TRBJ1-2; the D gene is possibly TRBD1 (6 bases). The ends were cut back, 3 bases at V and 2 bases at J, with 14 bases in the middle. The CDR3 extends over 15 amino acids. Germline-derived CDR1 and CDR2 are SGDLS and YYNGEE.

The chain is built from TRBV5-1 and TRBJ2-7; maybe TRBD1 (6 bases). Trimming shortened V by 0 bases and J by 6 bases, and 16 bases separated the two germline ends. In germline, CDR1 is SGHRS, CDR2 YFSETQ. The CDR3 spans 15 residues. This CDR3 reads CASSLVRGPAGEQYF. The CDR3 coding sequence is TGCGCCAGCAGCTTGGTCAGGGGCCCTGCCGGCGAGCAGTACTTC.

The V gene is TRBV6-5, the J gene TRBJ2-7; 8 positions agree with TRBD1. CDR3 length: 15 residues. CDR1 MNHEY and CDR2 SVGAGI come from the germline V gene. Trimming removed 2 bases from V and 5 bases from J; junction bases left unmatched: 8. The CDR3 is CASSYQGALLNEQYF. CDR3 sequence (DNA): TGTGCCAGCAGTTACCAGGGGGCGCTTTTAAACGAGCAGTACTTC.

This clone came up once. The rearrangement uses TRBV7-3 and TRBJ2-2, with D perhaps matching TRBD2 (6 bases). The germline V and J ends were trimmed by 0 bases and 4 bases, with 12 bases remaining between them. This CDR3 has 16 residues. Looked up from germline, CDR1 is SGHTA and CDR2 is FQGTGA. The CDR3 DNA reads TGTGCCAGCAGCTTAACAAGTTCCGGGGGCACCGGGGAGCTGTTTTTT. Protein: CASSLTSSGGTGELFF.

V and J are TRBV14 and TRBJ1-2; D gene uncertain. V was trimmed by 4 bases and J by 5 bases, leaving 26 bases between them. This CDR3 is built from 18 residues. Germline values: CDR1 SGHDN, CDR2 FVKESK. CDR3 protein: CASSPNLRQHMNKYGYTF. In DNA form, the CDR3 reads TGTGCCAGCAGCCCAAATTTGAGGCAACATATGAACAAATATGGCTACACCTTC.

The V call is TRBV7-2, the J call TRBJ2-1; the D gene is possibly TRBD2 (6 bases). This CDR3 is 15 amino acids long. From germline, CDR1 is SGHTA and CDR2 FQGNSA. V dropped 8 bases and J dropped 10 bases, with 24 bases sitting between them. CDR3 bases: TGTGCCAGCGCGAGGACTACGATCGTTCTGGGCGAGCAGTTCTTC. Translation gives CASARTTIVLGEQFF. Together with reference TRBV7-2 and TRBJ2-1, the CDR3 gives the full variable domain: GAGVSQSPSNKVTEKGKDVELRCDPISGHTALYWYRQSLGQGLEFLIYFQGNSAPDKSGLPSDRFSAERTGGSVSTLTIQRTQQEDSAVYLCASARTTIVLGEQFFGPGTRLTVL.

With regard to this clone: A read error may account for a junction end that differs from germline. This rearrangement joins TRBV29-1 to TRBJ2-6; the D is unclear. CDR3 size: 14 residues. Germline V gives CDR1 SQVTM, CDR2 ANQGSEA. CDR3 residues: CSVGFATGANVLTF. CDR3 DNA: TGCAGTGTTGGTTTCGCGACAGGGGCCAACGTCCTGACTTTC.

The chain joins TRBV28 to TRBJ1-1, with a weak D call TRBD1 (6 bases). This CDR3 comprises 15 residues. CDR1 MDHEN and CDR2 SYDVKM come from the germline V gene. V was pared by 6 bases and J by 1 base, with 15 bases between. Here the CDR3 DNA reads TGTGCCAGCAGGACGGGGGCAGGGAAGAACACTGAAGCTTTCTTT. Amino acids: CASRTGAGKNTEAFF.

The J gene is TRBJ2-1, the V gene TRBV4-3; possible D gene TRBD2, 6 bases. Trimming pared 0 bases from V and 0 bases from J, leaving 18 bases between. The CDR3 consists of 19 residues. Germline lookup yields CDR1 LGHNA and CDR2 YSLEER. The CDR3 loop is CASSQEGVGSWVSYNEQFF. The CDR3 DNA follows: TGCGCCAGCAGCCAAGAAGGGGTCGGGAGCTGGGTCTCCTACAATGAGCAGTTCTTC.

The chain employs TRBV28 and TRBJ1-5; 8 bases fit TRBD1. The trim removed 6 bases at V and 3 bases at J, leaving 7 bases unmatched. This CDR3 is built from 15 residues. The germline V gene encodes CDR1 MDHEN and CDR2 SYDVKM. The CDR3 nucleotides are TGTGCCAGCAGCTTGGCAGGGGGCGCCAATCAGCCCCAGCATTTT. Protein product: CASSLAGGANQPQHF.

The chain joins TRBV5-1 to TRBJ2-3, with 9 bases identical to TRBD2. This CDR3 is 15 amino acids long. Looked up from germline, CDR1 is SGHRS and CDR2 is YFSETQ. V lost 3 bases and J lost 2; bases outside the gene matches: 4. CDR3 residues: CASSWASGTTDTQYF. The CDR3 bases are TGCGCCAGCAGCTGGGCTAGCGGGACCACAGATACGCAGTATTTT.

Only a few counts were recorded for this clone. The CDR3 DNA reads TGTGCCAGCAGCACTCGACAGGGGGCCTCCGAGCAGTACTTC. It translates to CASSTRQGASEQYF. The chain combines TRBV9 with TRBJ2-7; 10 nucleotides agree with TRBD1. The CDR3 length is 14 residues. V shed 4 bases, J shed 6 bases, and the junction held 7 bases outside the gene matches. Germline CDR1 is SGDLS and CDR2 is YYNGEE.